A selection of T cell receptor beta chains follows, all from one sample in a study of CXCR3-negative and CXCR3-positive naive CD8 T cells. TCRdb re-called the 5' RACE reads; every CDR3 protein appears as one record, without DNA. The sample data list about 40,000 distinct CDR3 sequences. Sequencing was carried out using memory CD8+ T cells from blood. These TCRs come from a human donor in good health. Some clones in this sample may be carry-over from other donors' samples. Each CDR3 is given with its conserved first and last residue. The size of a clone is reported for some rows only, either as once, few or many, or as a class for expanded clones.

v_call: TRBV7-2; j_call: TRBJ2-7; clone_size: .; cdr3_aa: CASSSGVYEQYF
v_call: TRBV20-1; j_call: TRBJ2-1; clone_size: .; cdr3_aa: CSANLPGQDYNEQFF
v_call: TRBV14; j_call: TRBJ2-4; clone_size: .; cdr3_aa: CASSRTGSIQYF
v_call: TRBV29-1; j_call: TRBJ1-2; clone_size: .; cdr3_aa: CSVEGGEGANYGYTF
v_call: TRBV6-2/TRBV6-3; j_call: TRBJ2-2; clone_size: .; cdr3_aa: CASSPGSGELFF
v_call: TRBV14; j_call: TRBJ1-3; clone_size: .; cdr3_aa: CASSKSGWGHGNTIYF
v_call: TRBV7-9; j_call: TRBJ1-5; clone_size: .; cdr3_aa: CASSLVAPGGNQPQHF
v_call: TRBV6-5; j_call: TRBJ2-7; clone_size: .; cdr3_aa: CASSATTSYEQYF
v_call: TRBV7-3; j_call: TRBJ2-2; clone_size: .; cdr3_aa: CASSSLGLHPGLGGELFF
v_call: TRBV5-1; j_call: TRBJ2-7; clone_size: .; cdr3_aa: CASSLARGAYEQYF
v_call: TRBV4-2; j_call: TRBJ1-4; clone_size: .; cdr3_aa: CASSQDVGVGGEKLFF
v_call: TRBV7-9; j_call: TRBJ2-1; clone_size: .; cdr3_aa: CASSLEGIEQFF
v_call: TRBV29-1; j_call: TRBJ2-5; clone_size: .; cdr3_aa: CSVDTGVWETQYF
v_call: TRBV7-9; j_call: TRBJ2-1; clone_size: .; cdr3_aa: CASSPGGGVQGASGLEQFF
v_call: TRBV29-1; j_call: TRBJ2-7; clone_size: .; cdr3_aa: CSAGKVPHEQYF
v_call: TRBV27; j_call: TRBJ2-2; clone_size: .; cdr3_aa: CASSWGSGGIAGELFF
v_call: TRBV7-9; j_call: TRBJ2-3; clone_size: .; cdr3_aa: CASSPWRAGDADTQYF
v_call: TRBV20-1; j_call: TRBJ2-7; clone_size: .; cdr3_aa: CSARPETGGHYEQYF
v_call: TRBV7-2; j_call: TRBJ2-1; clone_size: .; cdr3_aa: CASTFYGETHNEQFF
v_call: TRBV15; j_call: TRBJ2-7; clone_size: .; cdr3_aa: CATSRDPASADEQYF
v_call: TRBV6-1; j_call: TRBJ1-1; clone_size: .; cdr3_aa: CASSEWSEGASEAFF
v_call: TRBV6-2/TRBV6-3; j_call: TRBJ1-2; clone_size: .; cdr3_aa: CASSRSGTGDGYTF
v_call: TRBV29-1; j_call: TRBJ2-5; clone_size: .; cdr3_aa: CSAALETLSKETQYF
v_call: TRBV7-9; j_call: TRBJ2-3; clone_size: .; cdr3_aa: CASSLVLASTDTQYF
v_call: TRBV15; j_call: TRBJ2-7; clone_size: .; cdr3_aa: CATSGQGRAYEQYF
v_call: TRBV30; j_call: TRBJ1-4; clone_size: .; cdr3_aa: CAWTPRGGSWVTNEKLFF
v_call: TRBV15; j_call: TRBJ2-5; clone_size: .; cdr3_aa: CATSRGGTGQETQYF
v_call: TRBV18; j_call: TRBJ1-1; clone_size: .; cdr3_aa: CASSPTQGPVNTEAFF
v_call: TRBV6-2/TRBV6-3; j_call: TRBJ1-6; clone_size: .; cdr3_aa: CAAGQQTGNSPLHF
v_call: TRBV7-6; j_call: TRBJ1-6; clone_size: .; cdr3_aa: CANSDISRNSYNSPLHF
v_call: TRBV18; j_call: TRBJ2-7; clone_size: .; cdr3_aa: CASSPPTGYEQYF
v_call: TRBV12-5; j_call: TRBJ1-1; clone_size: .; cdr3_aa: CASGLWDNTEAFF
v_call: TRBV3-1; j_call: TRBJ2-5; clone_size: .; cdr3_aa: CASSQPASGTAQETQYF
v_call: TRBV5-1; j_call: TRBJ1-6; clone_size: .; cdr3_aa: CASTLGRDHSPLHF
v_call: TRBV27; j_call: TRBJ2-3; clone_size: .; cdr3_aa: CASSRSIPAAKYTQYF
v_call: TRBV7-6; j_call: TRBJ2-7; clone_size: .; cdr3_aa: CASSVFRGEQYF
v_call: TRBV7-3; j_call: TRBJ2-1; clone_size: .; cdr3_aa: CASSFSGKFDNEQFF
v_call: TRBV6-4; j_call: TRBJ2-2; clone_size: .; cdr3_aa: CASSDSIDGTGELFF
v_call: TRBV12-3/TRBV12-4; j_call: TRBJ1-5; clone_size: .; cdr3_aa: CASRFAGGSNQPQHF
v_call: TRBV10-3; j_call: TRBJ2-3; clone_size: .; cdr3_aa: CAISEIPGQGGRGAQYF
v_call: TRBV7-2; j_call: TRBJ2-2; clone_size: .; cdr3_aa: CASSPGTSAPNTGELFF
v_call: TRBV20-1; j_call: TRBJ1-1; clone_size: .; cdr3_aa: CSVTTGVTEAFF
v_call: TRBV29-1; j_call: TRBJ2-2; clone_size: .; cdr3_aa: CSVEERRGTGTNTGELFF
v_call: TRBV7-8; j_call: TRBJ2-2; clone_size: .; cdr3_aa: CASSPGAGELFF
v_call: TRBV25-1; j_call: TRBJ1-3; clone_size: medium-sized; cdr3_aa: CASTPSSSGNTIYF
v_call: TRBV7-3; j_call: TRBJ1-3; clone_size: .; cdr3_aa: CASKAWEAHPTLSGNTIYF